This T cell receptor beta chain was recovered during a study of blood T cell repertoires in COVID-19. Overall study context: Samples came from the United States, Italy and Spain, spanning acute and convalescent COVID-19.

Method: immunoSEQ multiplex PCR; TCRdb's copy keeps in-frame clones and lacks some. The sample lists about 260,000 clones; about nine tenths were seen once. V was trimmed by 3 bases and J by 2 bases, leaving 13 bases between them. Germline V CDR1 and CDR2: SEHNR, FQNEAQ (reference sequence). The CDR3 contains 15 residues. V is TRBV7-9 and J is TRBJ1-1; D perhaps matches TRBD1 (6 bases). The source material was peripheral blood. The origin of this receptor is a man in his forties who had recovered from COVID-19. The CDR3: CASSFSRGTNTEAFF. As DNA, the CDR3 is TGTGCCAGCAGCTTCTCCCGTGGGACAAACACTGAAGCTTTCTTT.